This T cell receptor beta chain was captured by sequencing in a study of control samples from healthy donors and cancer patients. Measured with immunoSEQ multiplex PCR; TCRdb has only the in-frame clones, and not every one. The repertoire holds 120,000 to 150,000 clones, with more than 90% as singletons. V was shortened by 0 bases and J by 0 bases, with 8 bases between the two germline ends. The CDR3 totals 16 residues. Germline lookup yields CDR1 MNHEY and CDR2 SMNVEV (reference sequence). The source material was blood. The J gene is TRBJ1-4, the V gene TRBV27; D uncertain. The sequence came from a man aged 25 to 45 in good health. CDR3 amino acids: CASSLSRTSTNEKLFF. CDR3 in DNA: TGTGCCAGCAGTTTATCGCGGACTTCAACTAATGAAAAACTGTTTTTT.